Reported below is one T cell receptor (beta chain). The specificity of this receptor is unknown. Nothing much larger sits one base from this clone, and base qualities are not available. Collaborating institutions collected whole blood in K2EDTA tubes following their own protocols. Collaborator samples were shipped for TCRbeta analysis as frozen whole blood, isolated PBMCs, or DNA extracted from either sample type. These data originate in a study of blood T cell repertoires in COVID-19 (dated by TCRdb to the early 2020s). Background for the entire study: Samples from collaborators originated in the United States, Italy and Spain and spanned both the acute and convalescent phases of COVID-19. The material from the prospective study consisted of cDNA or gDNA derived from T cells, B-cell-depleted T cells, or PBMCs. Samples were obtained from the ongoing ImmuneRACE study (first 160 participants) and from 1,254 subjects provided by 6 global collaborators. Deeply sampled blood TCRbeta repertoires from subjects exposed to, actively infected with, or recovered from COVID-19 were included in the dataset. The repertoires were released in a freely available public database meant as a resource for research on the immune response to SARS-CoV-2. Sample metadata almost always included a de-identified subject ID, COVID-19 status, age in years and sex. Where HLA class I and class II types were available, the types were taken from metadata supplied by the sample provider, not from assay-based typing.

Beyond this particular receptor, the publication reports: Clinical and demographic metadata were provided uncurated, with the amount varying by source and participant.

For CDR1 and CDR2, the germline V gene lists SGHDT and YYEEEE. Relative to germline, V is 4 bases shorter and J is 4 bases shorter, with 17 bases between their ends. CDR3 length: 15 amino acids, cysteine to phenylalanine. Only the CDR3 part of the read is kept: 45 bases, read in frame from the first base. The immunoSEQ Assay, a bias-controlled multiplex PCR, was used to amplify TCRbeta CDR3 regions from genomic DNA. As for the authors' bioinformatics: The number of nucleated cells in each sample was estimated from the amplification of reference gene primers within the assay. To quantify the absolute abundance of each unique TCRbeta CDR3 rearrangement, sequence reads were collapsed and filtered. For each sample, productive Simpson clonality was calculated as the square root of Simpson's diversity index across productive rearrangements. In its TCRdb copy, this immuneACCESS table keeps in-frame sequences only and misses some clones. Where compared with another copy, unresolved V genes explain less than half of these, and the others have no known cause. That table is the source of V, J and clone size, and D and trimming were worked out from the DNA. This sample has some 120,000 clones in its table, and approximately 68% of those were observed once. Together, the top ten hold 2% to 2.5% of the sample.

Material for sequencing was peripheral blood. This receptor was taken from a woman in her sixties or seventies with acute or convalescent COVID-19. The V gene is TRBV5-6 and the J gene is TRBJ1-2; a tentative D match to TRBD1 spans 6 bases. The DNA sequence is given as TGTGCCAGCAGCGGAGACAGGCGGCCAAGCTATGGCTACACCTTC. Its coded protein is CASSGDRRPSYGYTF.